The rows below give T cell receptor beta chains drawn from one sample of a study of molecular identifiers for immune sequencing clone quantification. TCRdb reprocessed the PCR reads via MiXCR and lists one record per CDR3 protein. The sample has about 320,000 distinct CDR3 sequences, about 22% seen once. The sample consisted of naive CD8+ T cells from blood, with Jurkat cell RNA spiked in. The receptors stem from a human donor in good health. Some libraries in this study had Jurkat cell RNA spiked in. CDR3s include the opening cysteine and the closing phenylalanine or tryptophan. The order of the fields is clone size, D gene, V gene, J gene, CDR3 DNA, CDR3 protein. D genes are given only for firm matches. Not every row has a clone size; where given, it reads once, few, many or a size class.

-	TRBD1	TRBV6-6	TRBJ1-1	TGTGCCAGCAGTTGGACAGGCGGGGGAAGTGAAGCTTTCTTT	CASSWTGGGSEAFF
-	TRBD2	TRBV7-3	TRBJ2-5	TGTGCCAGCAGCAATCTAGCGGATGGAGAGACCCAGTACTTC	CASSNLADGETQYF
few	TRBD1	TRBV4-1	TRBJ2-7	TGCGCCAGCAGCCATGTATCTCAACAGGGGGAGCAGTACTTC	CASSHVSQQGEQYF
-	TRBD2	TRBV6-5	TRBJ2-7	TGTGCCAGCAGTTACGGTAGCGGGAGGGCCCCCTACGAGCAGTACTTC	CASSYGSGRAPYEQYF
many	-	TRBV28	TRBJ2-7	TGTGCCAGCAGTTATGGACTTAGCTCCTACGAGCAGTACTTC	CASSYGLSSYEQYF
-	-	TRBV21-1	TRBJ1-5	TGTGCCAGCACACAAGGGGGGAATCAGCCCCAGCATTTT	CASTQGGNQPQHF
many	TRBD2	TRBV2	TRBJ2-5	TGTGCCAGCTCTGGAGCCCAAGGACTAGCGGGGGAGTACCAAGAGACCCAGTACTTC	CASSGAQGLAGEYQETQYF
-	TRBD2	TRBV20-1	TRBJ2-7	TGCAGTGCTCGGGAGCGGGGCTATTACGAGCAGTACTTC	CSARERGYYEQYF
-	-	TRBV19	TRBJ2-1	TGTGCCAGTAGTCACGGGAACAATGAGCAGTTCTTC	CASSHGNNEQFF
-	TRBD1	TRBV28	TRBJ1-1	TGTGCCAGCAGTCCACGGACAGGGTCTATATCTGAAGCTTTCTTT	CASSPRTGSISEAFF
many	-	TRBV2	TRBJ2-1	TGTGCCAGCAGTGGTCGTAATGAGCAGTTCTTC	CASSGRNEQFF
-	-	TRBV10-2	TRBJ2-5	TGCCCCACCCTTGCCGCGCCCCCGTACCAAGAGACCCAGTACTTC	CPTLAAPPYQETQYF
-	-	TRBV13	TRBJ1-2	TGTGCCAGCAGGGGCAGGGCGAACTATGGCTACACCTTC	CASRGRANYGYTF
-	TRBD1	TRBV4-2	TRBJ2-1	TGTGCCAGCAGCCACTCGACAGGGGGCAGTGAGCAGTTCTTC	CASSHSTGGSEQFF
-	-	TRBV13	TRBJ2-3	TGTGCCAGCACCCAGCGGAGCGTCAACACAGATACGCAGTATTTT	CASTQRSVNTDTQYF
many	-	TRBV28	TRBJ1-1	TGTGCCAGCAGCCAGGGGCGCCTTACTGAAGCTTTCTTT	CASSQGRLTEAFF
-	-	TRBV10-3	TRBJ1-5	TGTGCCATCAGTGAAGCAGGCGGCAATCAGCCCCAGCATTTT	CAISEAGGNQPQHF
few	-	TRBV6-2/TRBV6-3	TRBJ1-1	TGTGCCAGCAGTTACGGAGAGAACACTGAAGCTTTCTTT	CASSYGENTEAFF
-	TRBD2	TRBV3-1	TRBJ2-2	TGTGCCAGCAGCCAAGATCCTCTAGCGGGAGGGCCACTGGAGACCGGGGAGCTGTTTTTT	CASSQDPLAGGPLETGELFF
-	TRBD2	TRBV13	TRBJ2-3	TGTGCCAGCAGCCAATTCCTAGCGGGAGATGATACGCAGTATTTT	CASSQFLAGDDTQYF
many	-	TRBV7-3	TRBJ2-2	TGTGCCAGCAGCGGGGACTCGAACACCGGGGAGCTGTTTTTT	CASSGDSNTGELFF
few	-	TRBV4-1	TRBJ1-4	TGCGCCAGCAGCCAGGCGGGGGCAACTAATGAAAAACTGTTTTTT	CASSQAGATNEKLFF
many	-	TRBV5-5	TRBJ1-5	TGTGCCAGCAGCTTGGTTCCAGGGGATTATCAGCCCCAGCATTTT	CASSLVPGDYQPQHF
many	TRBD1	TRBV12-3/TRBV12-4	TRBJ2-7	TGTGCCAGCAGAGGAGACAGGGGGCGTTACGAGCAGTACTTC	CASRGDRGRYEQYF
-	-	TRBV27	TRBJ1-5	TGTGCCAGCAGTCCTCAGCCCAATCAGCCCCAGCATTTT	CASSPQPNQPQHF
many	-	TRBV7-9	TRBJ2-2	TGTGCCAGCAGTCCGGGACTCGAAACCGGGGAGCTGTTTTTT	CASSPGLETGELFF
-	TRBD1	TRBV15	TRBJ2-5	TGTGCCACCAGCAGAGACGACAGGGTTCGACAAGAGACCCAGTACTTC	CATSRDDRVRQETQYF
-	-	TRBV7-7	TRBJ2-1	TGTGCCAGCAGCTTAGGCCCGGAGTTCAATGAGCAGTTCTTC	CASSLGPEFNEQFF
many	TRBD1	TRBV2	TRBJ1-2	TGTGCCAGCAACCCCGGACAGGAACCGTTCTATGGCTACACCTTC	CASNPGQEPFYGYTF
many	-	TRBV5-4	TRBJ2-7	TGTGCCAGCAACAACTATCGGGAAGAATACGAGCAGTACTTC	CASNNYREEYEQYF
-	TRBD1	TRBV15	TRBJ1-5	TGTGCCACCAGCAGACAGGACAGGCGCGGTCAGCCCCAGCATTTT	CATSRQDRRGQPQHF
many	TRBD2	TRBV7-6	TRBJ2-3	TGTGCCAGCAGCTCAGGACTAGCGGGATCTGTGAATACGCAGTATTTT	CASSSGLAGSVNTQYF
many	-	TRBV24-1	TRBJ2-1	TGTGCCACCAGTGATTTGCTCCGGAATGAGCAGTTCTTC	CATSDLLRNEQFF
-	-	TRBV20-1	TRBJ2-2	TGCAGTGCTAGAGATGTGGGTGTTCTAACCGGGGAGCTGTTTTTT	CSARDVGVLTGELFF
-	-	TRBV12-3/TRBV12-4	TRBJ1-1	TGTGCCAGCAGTTTAATATCGGGTGGCACTGAAGCTTTCTTT	CASSLISGGTEAFF
-	TRBD2	TRBV20-1	TRBJ2-7	TGCAGTGCTAGGGGGACTAGCCCCACCTACGAGCAGTACTTC	CSARGTSPTYEQYF
many	-	TRBV20-1	TRBJ2-1	TGCAGTCCCCTTGACGATTTGGGTGAGCAGTTCTTC	CSPLDDLGEQFF
many	TRBD1	TRBV27	TRBJ2-3	TGTGCCAGCAGTTCCATGACAGGGTATCCGCGGGATACGCAGTATTTT	CASSSMTGYPRDTQYF
few	TRBD1	TRBV7-9	TRBJ1-4	TGTGCCAGCAGCCCAGGCGCCAGGGGGAGCAAGGGAACTAATGAAAAACTGTTTTTT	CASSPGARGSKGTNEKLFF